This T cell receptor beta chain is drawn from a study of T cell responses to AZD1222 COVID-19 vaccine. Study-level points and caveats: Nearly half of unique spike-specific TCRs reportedly avoided B.1.351 and B.1.1.7 mutated regions. Receipt of two AZD1222 doses was followed by a rise in Spike-specific TCR breadth and depth. It should be noted that donors were predominantly white British and more often female, and clonal diversity was possibly underestimated. Seropositive status at baseline applied to only five or six AZD1222 recipients.

Data came from immunoSEQ multiplex PCR; TCRdb stores just in-frame clones and leaves some out. Of about 120,000 clones listed, roughly 88% were seen once; the top ten hold about 5%. Germline-derived CDR1 and CDR2 are SGHDN and FVKESK. Trimming pared 1 base from V and 2 bases from J, leaving 17 bases between. CDR3 size: 17 residues. With respect to this clone: The antigen remains unidentified.

This clonotype was obtained from an adult in good health. Material: peripheral blood, obtained on day 0 of AZD1222 vaccination. V usage is TRBV14 and J usage is TRBJ1-2; D unresolved. Here the CDR3 reads CASSQGKCIATNYGYTF. The DNA of the CDR3 is TGTGCCAGCAGCCAAGGTAAGTGCATAGCTACGAACTATGGCTACACCTTC. The full variable domain, rest sourced from reference TRBV14 and TRBJ1-2, is EAGVTQFPSHSVIEKGQTVTLRCDPISGHDNLYWYRRVMGKEIKFLLHFVKESKQDESGMPNNRFLAERTGGTYSTLKVQPAELEDSGVYFCASSQGKCIATNYGYTFGSGTRLTVV.